This T cell receptor beta chain was profiled in a study of post-analysis software for immune sequencing data. Study-level background: Disease courses included relapsing-remitting, secondary progressive and progressive-relapsing multiple sclerosis. The study, taken as a whole, reports: Significantly lower normalized Chao1 diversity was found in patients with multiple sclerosis relative to controls. Patients showed TRBV5-6, TRBV5-1 and TRBV20-1 among 4 or 5 TRBV segments more frequent than in controls.

The ends were cut back, 7 bases at V and 6 bases at J, with 15 bases in the middle. This CDR3 spans 13 amino acids. Carried by the TCR beta cDNA libraries were unique molecular identifiers. From around 0.96 to 9.9 million T cells, roughly 0.5 million cDNA molecules were obtained. TCRdb recomputed calls from the PCR reads with MiXCR, one row per CDR3 protein. The top ten hold 1.5% to 2% of the sample, which has roughly 600,000 distinct CDR3 sequences, about 40% seen once. Comments on this clonotype: Antigen specificity is unknown.

This clonotype originated in a girl aged 5-17 years with multiple sclerosis. Source material: blood. The V and J genes are TRBV12-3 or TRBV12-4 and TRBJ1-2, with a tentative D call TRBD1 (6 bases). CDR3 DNA sequence: TGTGCCAGCAAACCACGACAGGCACATGGCTACACCTTC. Translating gives CASKPRQAHGYTF.